The rows below give T cell receptor beta chains drawn from one sample of a study of human T cells and chemical hapten exposure. From the RACE reads, TCRdb called clonotypes with MiXCR, one entry per CDR3 protein. Of roughly 100,000 distinct CDR3 sequences in the sample, 8.5% to 9% were seen once. The sequenced material came from whole blood. These receptor sequences come from a female donor in good health. Some clones in this sample may be carry-over from other donors' samples. Each CDR3 is given without its conserved first and last residue.

v_call	cdr3_aa
TRBV14	ASSQVSFGEQY
TRBV28	ASSRSYNEQF
TRBV20-1	SAPDHQFDTIYEQY
TRBV20-1	SAPTGDVYNEQF
TRBV28	ASSRPRDNFWGSYEQY
TRBV20-1	SAEPLVDRSTDTQY
TRBV6-6	ASSYAGAYEQY
TRBV6-2/TRBV6-3	ATSGSTAEETQY
TRBV12-3/TRBV12-4	ASSFSWGNQPQH
TRBV10-3	AIREAGFSTDTQY
TRBV2	ASSRSGLLNTEAF
TRBV3-1	ASSKGLAHNEQF
TRBV27	ASSFSGTPGEQF
TRBV28	ASSVPGLAGGFSSYNEQF
TRBV21-1	ASSNVQPNTGELF
TRBV4-2	ASSDAGTEAF
TRBV10-3	AISVVVGQTTQY
TRBV20-1	SAGSGRSADTQY
TRBV20-1	SARDTGQGTHYTEAF
TRBV6-1	ASSDGRVLAKNIQY
TRBV9	ASSRAGEDGELF
TRBV6-5	ASSTGYTGQPQH
TRBV27	ASSPLTANSYEQY
TRBV20-1	SVPGQGRDEQF
TRBV28	ASSPPAPGQGNSPLH
TRBV5-1	ASSLDMGTEAF
TRBV12-3/TRBV12-4	ASTPTGLNTEAF
TRBV20-1	SARHSGQLLYSNQPQH
TRBV2	ASSARGSAEAF
TRBV29-1	SVAGVGYGYT
TRBV4-1	ASRRDEMNEAF
TRBV9	ASSGGTGIYNEQF
TRBV5-5	ASSLVGGTGAFYEQY
TRBV20-1	SASELTGGNEQF
TRBV7-3	ASSLNGGGGTEAF
TRBV2	ASMRDRYEQY
TRBV28	ASSFQDRENTGELF
TRBV3-1	ASSQGVANTGELF
TRBV28	ASTPGTSGSTDTQY
TRBV10-3	AISEYGSGSPLH
TRBV29-1	SVGGGRTEAF
TRBV2	ASRTTHLRRDTQY
TRBV2	ASSEGGQGNTEAF
TRBV2	ASSGAERAKNIQY
TRBV20-1	SAAHENTEAF
TRBV20-1	SARTSGDTQY
TRBV25-1	ASSPPGRGDQETQY
TRBV5-4	ASSADQETQY